A selection of T cell receptor beta chains follows, all from one sample in a study of human T cells and chemical hapten exposure. TCRdb re-called the RACE reads with MiXCR, one entry per CDR3 protein. The sample carries tens of thousands of distinct CDR3 sequences, approximately 10% recorded once. Specimen: whole blood, collected in connection with sensitization to the hapten diphenylcyclopropenone (DPC). The source of these receptors is a woman aged 60-75 years with alopecia areata. Some clones in this sample may be carry-over from other donors' samples. Both conserved end residues are part of each CDR3. D genes are given only for firm matches. Where a row states a size, it is once, few, many or the class of an expanded clone; other rows omit it.

>-|TRBV29-1|few|TRBJ2-4|12
TGCAGCGCCGGTTCAAGGGAAAACATTCAGTACTTC
CSAGSRENIQYF
>-|TRBV18|many|TRBJ2-5|15
TGTGCCAGCTCACCACCGGCAGGGTACCAAGAGACCCAGTACTTC
CASSPPAGYQETQYF
>-|TRBV7-2|many|TRBJ2-7|12
TGTGCCAGCAGCTCTTTCGCCTACGAGCAGTACTTC
CASSSFAYEQYF
>-|TRBV12-3/TRBV12-4|many|TRBJ1-5|12
TGTGCCAGCGGAGAAGGCAATCAGCCCCAGCATTTT
CASGEGNQPQHF
>-|TRBV5-1|-|TRBJ2-3|15
TGCGCCAGCAGCTTGGTTCCTACTAGCACAGATACGCAGTATTTT
CASSLVPTSTDTQYF
>TRBD1|TRBV6-5|many|TRBJ1-6|16
TGTGCCAGCAGTTACCGACCGACAGGGTATAATTCACCCCTCCACTTT
CASSYRPTGYNSPLHF
>TRBD1|TRBV12-3/TRBV12-4|many|TRBJ1-1|13
TGTGCCAGCAGTGGACAGGTCGGGACTGAAGCTTTCTTT
CASSGQVGTEAFF
>TRBD1|TRBV29-1|many|TRBJ1-4|13
TGCAGCGTCGCCGGGACAGGGCGTGAAAAACTGTTTTTT
CSVAGTGREKLFF
>-|TRBV7-2|many|TRBJ1-3|15
TGTGCCAGCAGCTTAGAGGGGATCGATGGAAACACCATATATTTT
CASSLEGIDGNTIYF
>TRBD1|TRBV3-1|few|TRBJ1-6|13
TGTGCCAGCAGCCAGGGACAGGATTCACCCCTCCACTTT
CASSQGQDSPLHF
>-|TRBV6-5|-|TRBJ2-7|12
TGTGCCAGCAGTTACCCCCCGGCCGAGCAGTACTTC
CASSYPPAEQYF
>-|TRBV12-3/TRBV12-4|-|TRBJ1-1|12
TGTGCCAGCAGTTTCGGCTGGATTGAAGCTTTCTTT
CASSFGWIEAFF
>-|TRBV29-1|many|TRBJ2-3|14
TGCAGCGTTGATGAGCCCCGGAGCACAGATACGCAGTATTTT
CSVDEPRSTDTQYF
>TRBD1|TRBV10-1|few|TRBJ2-2|16
TGCGCCAGCAGTGAGACAGGGACAGTGAACACCGGGGAGCTGTTTTTT
CASSETGTVNTGELFF
>TRBD1|TRBV6-1|-|TRBJ2-7|15
TGTGCCAGCAGTGATTTGGGGACAGGGTACTACGAGCAGTACTTC
CASSDLGTGYYEQYF
>-|TRBV6-2/TRBV6-3|many|TRBJ2-3|13
TGTGCCAGCAGTAACATCGCCGGAGATACGCAGTATTTT
CASSNIAGDTQYF
>TRBD1|TRBV12-3/TRBV12-4|few|TRBJ1-2|13
TGTGCCAGCAGTTTTGGGACAGTCTATGGCTACACCTTC
CASSFGTVYGYTF
>-|TRBV10-3|-|TRBJ2-7|12
TGTGCCATCAGTGGGACGCCCCTCGAGCAGTACTTC
CAISGTPLEQYF
>TRBD1|TRBV18|few|TRBJ1-5|15
TGTGCCAGCTCACCACGGGACAGCGGGGATCAGCCCCAGCATTTT
CASSPRDSGDQPQHF
>-|TRBV29-1|many|TRBJ2-3|12
TGCAGCGTTGAATCAGGAACAGATACGCAGTATTTT
CSVESGTDTQYF
>-|TRBV11-1|many|TRBJ2-7|12
TGTGCCAGCAGCTCCAGGACCTACGAGCAGTACTTC
CASSSRTYEQYF
>-|TRBV13|many|TRBJ2-3|16
TGTGCCAGCAGCTTATCCTCCAGTCTCCCCACAGATACGCAGTATTTT
CASSLSSSLPTDTQYF
>-|TRBV10-3|many|TRBJ2-2|14
TGTGCCATCAGACAGGGATTTGACACCGGGGAGCTGTTTTTT
CAIRQGFDTGELFF
>TRBD1|TRBV5-4|many|TRBJ1-4|15
TGTGCCAGCAGCCCAGGGGGACAGGCGAGCGAAAAACTGTTTTTT
CASSPGGQASEKLFF
>-|TRBV12-3/TRBV12-4|few|TRBJ1-1|13
TGTGCCAGCAGTGTAGACAGGAACACTGAAGCTTTCTTT
CASSVDRNTEAFF
>TRBD1|TRBV5-1|few|TRBJ1-4|15
TGCGCCAGCAGCTCCGAGACAGGGGGCGATGAAAAACTGTTTTTT
CASSSETGGDEKLFF